This note documents a single T cell receptor (beta chain) sequence. These data are taken from a study of blood T cell repertoires in COVID-19. Background on the study: Acute and convalescent COVID-19 samples came from the United States, Italy and Spain. Sources were T cells, B-cell-depleted T cells, or PBMCs; the material itself was cDNA or gDNA.

Authors' data handling: Amplification with reference gene primers provided the estimates of nucleated cell counts. The table came from immunoSEQ multiplex PCR; TCRdb's copy has only in-frame clones and leaves some out. D and trimming were read from the DNA, whereas the V and J calls and clone size are those reported in that table. The repertoire holds under 150,000 clones, with 84% as singletons. Germline-derived CDR1 and CDR2 are SGHRS and YFSETQ. Trimming cost V 4 bases and J 3 bases; bases outside gene matches: 7. This CDR3 has 15 residues. The V call is TRBV5-1, the J call TRBJ1-1; 9 nucleotides agree with TRBD1. The receptor's source is a woman aged 40 to 49 with acute or convalescent COVID-19. Sequenced sample: peripheral blood. CDR3 sequence (DNA): TGCGCCAGCAGCGGGGGGACAGGGTGGGACACTGAAGCTTTCTTT. It encodes CASSGGTGWDTEAFF. The complete variable domain, with remaining parts taken from reference TRBV5-1 and TRBJ1-1, reads KAGVTQTPRYLIKTRGQQVTLSCSPISGHRSVSWYQQTPGQGLQFLFEYFSETQRNKGNFPGRFSGRQFSNSRSEMNVSTLELGDSALYLCASSGGTGWDTEAFFGQGTRLTVV.